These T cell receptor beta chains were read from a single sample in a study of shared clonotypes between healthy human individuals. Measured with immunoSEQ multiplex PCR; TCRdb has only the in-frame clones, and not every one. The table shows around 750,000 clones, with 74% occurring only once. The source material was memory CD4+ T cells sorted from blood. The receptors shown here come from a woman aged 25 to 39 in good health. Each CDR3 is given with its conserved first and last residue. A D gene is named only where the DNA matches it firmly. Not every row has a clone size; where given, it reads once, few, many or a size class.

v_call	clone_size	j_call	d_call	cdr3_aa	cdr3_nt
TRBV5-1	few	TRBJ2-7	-	CASSPGAQPPYEQYF	TGCGCCAGCAGCCCCGGGGCGCAGCCCCCCTACGAGCAGTACTTC
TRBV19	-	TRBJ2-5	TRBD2	CASSWGTSGSGETQYF	TGTGCCAGTAGTTGGGGAACTAGCGGGAGTGGGGAGACCCAGTACTTC
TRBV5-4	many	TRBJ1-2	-	CASSLQGMGGYTF	TGTGCCAGCAGCTTACAGGGTATGGGTGGCTACACCTTC
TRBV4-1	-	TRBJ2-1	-	CASSHGRAKAVGNEQFF	TGCGCCAGCAGCCATGGCAGGGCGAAAGCGGTCGGGAATGAGCAGTTCTTC
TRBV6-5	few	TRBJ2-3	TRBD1	CASSYRTGEPDTQYF	TGTGCCAGCAGTTACAGGACAGGGGAACCAGATACGCAGTATTTT
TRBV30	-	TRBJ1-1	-	CAWSAQGGAFF	TGTGCCTGGAGTGCACAGGGTGGGGCTTTCTTT
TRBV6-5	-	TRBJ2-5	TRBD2	CASSYSASGSETQYF	TGTGCCAGCAGTTACTCTGCTAGCGGGAGTGAGACCCAGTACTTC
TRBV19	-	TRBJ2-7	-	CASRTRTDSYEQYF	TGTGCCAGTAGGACCAGGACAGACTCCTACGAGCAGTACTTC
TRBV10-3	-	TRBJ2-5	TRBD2	CAISDPGLAMGETQYF	TGTGCCATCAGTGACCCAGGACTAGCAATGGGAGAGACCCAGTACTTC
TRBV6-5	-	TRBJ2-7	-	CASGLPYTPEQYF	TGTGCCAGCGGGTTGCCCTATACTCCCGAGCAGTACTTC
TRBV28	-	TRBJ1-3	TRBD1	CASSLLTGAAGNTIYF	TGTGCCAGCAGTTTATTGACAGGGGCCGCGGGAAACACCATATATTTT
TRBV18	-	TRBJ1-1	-	CASSRGPTEAFF	TGTGCCAGCTCACGGGGGCCGACTGAAGCTTTCTTT
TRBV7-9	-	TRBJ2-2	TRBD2	CASSKSFIAGGPNTGELFF	TGTGCCAGCAGCAAAAGCTTTATAGCGGGAGGGCCGAACACCGGGGAGCTGTTTTTT
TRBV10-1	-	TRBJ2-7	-	CASSDHHEGLQYF	TGCGCCAGCAGTGACCACCATGAGGGCTTGCAGTACTTC
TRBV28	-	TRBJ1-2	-	CASSPGLNYGYTF	TGTGCCAGCAGCCCAGGGTTAAACTATGGCTACACCTTC
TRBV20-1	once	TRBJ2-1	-	CSASSYNEQFF	TGCAGTGCATCCTCCTACAATGAGCAGTTCTTC
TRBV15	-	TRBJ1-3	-	CATSRDSSFGNTIYF	TGTGCCACCAGCAGAGATAGTTCTTTTGGAAACACCATATATTTT
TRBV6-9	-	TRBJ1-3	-	CASSYSAEKSGNTIYF	TGTGCCAGCAGTTATTCTGCCGAGAAGAGTGGAAACACCATATATTTT
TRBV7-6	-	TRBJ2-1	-	CASSLRDNSYNEQFF	TGTGCCAGCAGCTTAAGGGACAACTCCTACAATGAGCAGTTCTTC
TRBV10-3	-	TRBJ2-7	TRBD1	CAISTGTGYYEQYF	TGTGCCATCAGCACCGGGACAGGGTACTACGAGCAGTACTTC
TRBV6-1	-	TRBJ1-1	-	CASTEDPGDTEAFF	TGTGCCAGCACCGAAGACCCTGGGGACACTGAAGCTTTCTTT
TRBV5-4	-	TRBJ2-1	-	CASSSRIGGDGEQFF	TGTGCCAGCAGCAGTAGAATAGGGGGTGACGGTGAGCAGTTCTTC
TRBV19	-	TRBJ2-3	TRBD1	CASSTGTASSDTQYF	TGTGCCAGTAGTACCGGGACAGCTTCATCAGATACGCAGTATTTT